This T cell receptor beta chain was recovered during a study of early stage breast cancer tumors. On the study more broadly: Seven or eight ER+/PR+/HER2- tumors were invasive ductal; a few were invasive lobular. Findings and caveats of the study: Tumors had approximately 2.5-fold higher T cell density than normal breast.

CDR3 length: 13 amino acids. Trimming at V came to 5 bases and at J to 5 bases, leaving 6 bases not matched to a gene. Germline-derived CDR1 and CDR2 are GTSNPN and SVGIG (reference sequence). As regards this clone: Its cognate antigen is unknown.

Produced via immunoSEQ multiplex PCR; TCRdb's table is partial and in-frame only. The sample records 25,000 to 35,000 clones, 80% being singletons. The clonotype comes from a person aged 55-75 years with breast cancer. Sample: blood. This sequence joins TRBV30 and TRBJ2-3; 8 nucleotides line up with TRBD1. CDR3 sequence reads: CAWRPGGKDTQYF. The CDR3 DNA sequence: TGTGCCTGGCGGCCAGGGGGCAAAGATACGCAGTATTTT.